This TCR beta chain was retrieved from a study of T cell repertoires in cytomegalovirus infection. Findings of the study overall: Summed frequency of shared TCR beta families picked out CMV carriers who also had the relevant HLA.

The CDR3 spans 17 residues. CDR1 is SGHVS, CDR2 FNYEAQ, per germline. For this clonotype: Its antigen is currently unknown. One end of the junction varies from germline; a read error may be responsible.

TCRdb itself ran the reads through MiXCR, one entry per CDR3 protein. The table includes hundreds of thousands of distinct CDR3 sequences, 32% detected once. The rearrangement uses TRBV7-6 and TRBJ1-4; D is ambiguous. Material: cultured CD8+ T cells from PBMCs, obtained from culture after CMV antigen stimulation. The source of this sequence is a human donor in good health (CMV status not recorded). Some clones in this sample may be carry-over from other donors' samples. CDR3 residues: CAGSPSVGAQPNEKLFF. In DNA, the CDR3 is TGTGCCGGCAGCCCCTCGGTAGGAGCACAGCCGAATGAAAAACTGTTTTTT.